This record concerns one T cell receptor beta chain sequence. The table lists this clonotype with many counts. Its cognate antigen has yet to be identified. Nothing much larger sits one base from this clone, and base qualities are not available. This entry comes from a study of response to subunit inactivated influenza vaccine listed by TCRdb under 2018. A note on the overall study: Deep quantitative profiling of the T cell receptor repertoire was used in the study to follow responses to a trivalent subunit inactivated influenza vaccine.

Broader findings and caveats from the paper: According to the authors, only a limited number of new T cells may be recruited by each seasonal influenza vaccination.

Libraries were prepared through RT-PCR. Instrument on record: Illumina HiSeq 2500. The public reads were reanalyzed by TCRdb: fastp trimming at Q25, MiXCR alignment, in-frame beta chains only. CDR3 protein sequences are deduplicated, and each keeps its most common genes and DNA. Present in this sample are a few hundred thousand distinct CDR3 sequences, 21% of which were seen just once. The ten largest make up about 9.4% of the sample. The clonotype originates from a man aged 45 to 70 who received an inactivated influenza vaccine. Donor details come from another sample of the same person, matched by shared clones. This specimen was PBMCs from blood, taken around 22 months after vaccination.

At the DNA level, the sequence is TGCGCCAGCAGCCCAACCCAAGAGACCCAGTACTTC. This sequence encodes CASSPTQETQYF. Rearrangement joined TRBV5-1 to TRBJ2-5; the D gene identity is not certain. Trimming takes 4 bases from V and 1 base from J, and the germline ends sit 5 bases apart. The CDR3 covers 12 residues, taking in both the cysteine and the phenylalanine. The entry retains the CDR3 DNA only, 36 bases that are in frame from base 1. CDR1 and CDR2, looked up from the germline V gene, are SGHRS and YFSETQ.